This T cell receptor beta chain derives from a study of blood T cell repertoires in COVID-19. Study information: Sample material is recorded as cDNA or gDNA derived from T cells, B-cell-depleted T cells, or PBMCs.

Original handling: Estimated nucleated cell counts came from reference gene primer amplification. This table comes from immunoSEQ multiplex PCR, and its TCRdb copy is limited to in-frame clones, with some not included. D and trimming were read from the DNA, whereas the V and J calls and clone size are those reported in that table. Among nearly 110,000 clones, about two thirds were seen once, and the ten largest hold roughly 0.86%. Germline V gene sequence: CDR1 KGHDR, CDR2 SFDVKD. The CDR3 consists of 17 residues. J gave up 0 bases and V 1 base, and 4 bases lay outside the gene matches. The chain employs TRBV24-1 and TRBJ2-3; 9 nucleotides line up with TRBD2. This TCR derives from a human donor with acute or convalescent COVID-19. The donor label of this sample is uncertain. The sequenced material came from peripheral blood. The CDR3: CATSDFRAGGSTDTQYF. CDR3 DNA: TGTGCCACCAGTGATTTTCGGGCGGGGGGGAGCACAGATACGCAGTATTTT.